These 29 T cell receptor beta chains were all obtained from the same sample, sequenced in a study of T cell responses to AZD1222 COVID-19 vaccine. Generated by immunoSEQ multiplex PCR, the TCRdb table keeps only in-frame clones and is missing some. The table lists over 150,000 clones, 80% to 90% of them singletons, with 5.5% to 6% in the top ten. The starting material was peripheral blood, obtained on day 0 of MenACWY control vaccination. The receptors shown here come from an adult in good health.

V and J are TRBV19 and TRBJ1-2; no clear D. Germline lookup yields CDR1 LNHDA and CDR2 SQIVND (reference sequence). V was clipped by 7 bases and J by 1 base, with 10 bases between them. The CDR3 totals 13 residues. CDR3 bases: TGTGCCAGTACGGCTGGAATTAACTATGGCTACACCTTC. Residues: CASTAGINYGYTF.

J is TRBJ1-6 and V is TRBV6-5, with D perhaps matching TRBD1 (5 bases). There are 14 residues in the CDR3. Germline assignment: CDR1 MNHEY and CDR2 SVGAGI. V was shortened by 2 bases and J by 7 bases, with 9 bases between the two germline ends. The CDR3 DNA reads TGTGCCAGCAGTTACAGGGGAGGGAATTCACCCCTCCACTTT. This sequence encodes CASSYRGGNSPLHF.

J is TRBJ1-1 and V is TRBV5-4; a weak D match, TRBD1 (5 bases). Per germline, CDR1 SGHNT and CDR2 YYREEE (reference sequence). The CDR3 loop spans 17 amino acids. The V end was cut by 4 bases, the J end by 4 bases, with 23 bases between. CDR3 nucleotide sequence: TGTGCCAGCAGCCCCGGGACCGGGGGGGGTTTGGGCACTGAAGCTTTCTTT. This sequence encodes CASSPGTGGGLGTEAFF.

The chain links TRBV29-1 to TRBJ2-1; 11 bases map to TRBD2. Trimming at V came to 7 bases and at J to 4 bases, leaving 6 bases not matched to a gene. CDR3 length: 14 amino acids. Germline V gene data show CDR1 as SQVTM and CDR2 as ANQGSEA. In DNA, the CDR3 is TGCAGCGGCTCCGGGACTAGCGGTTACAATGAGCAGTTCTTC. Protein: CSGSGTSGYNEQFF.

The sample holds one count of this clone. V and J are TRBV18 and TRBJ2-5, with D maybe TRBD2 (5 bases). The germline V and J ends were trimmed by 3 bases and 2 bases, with 10 bases remaining between them. CDR3 size: 14 residues. The germline V gene has CDR1 KGHSH and CDR2 LQKENI. Here the CDR3 reads CASSPGGLQETQYF. The CDR3 region has the DNA TGTGCCAGCTCACCCGGCGGGCTACAAGAGACCCAGTACTTC.

The rearrangement links TRBV5-1 to TRBJ2-7, with TRBD1 matching over 7 bases. V was clipped by 5 bases and J by 1 base; unmatched bases: 6. Germline CDR1 is SGHRS and CDR2 is YFSETQ. The CDR3 extends over 14 amino acids. The DNA of the CDR3 is TGCGCCAGCAGATACGGGACAGCGTCCTACGAGCAGTACGTC. Translation gives CASRYGTASYEQYV.

The chain combines TRBV7-9 with TRBJ1-6; maybe TRBD1 (5 bases). Germline-derived CDR1 and CDR2 are SEHNR and FQNEAQ (reference sequence). The CDR3 sequence is 14 residues long. Trimming pared 9 bases from V and 6 bases from J, leaving 15 bases between. The CDR3 sequence is CASTQEQPNSPLHF. The CDR3 DNA sequence: TGTGCCAGTACACAGGAGCAACCTAATTCACCCCTCCACTTT.

This clone was seen a handful of times. V gene TRBV19 combines with J gene TRBJ1-5, with D uncertain. The V end was cut by 7 bases, the J end by 1 base, with 11 bases between. From germline, CDR1 is LNHDA and CDR2 SQIVND (reference sequence). CDR3 size: 14 residues. The CDR3 spells CASKAGRSNQPQHF. CDR3 bases: TGTGCCAGTAAGGCTGGGCGGAGCAATCAGCCCCAGCATTTT. Full variable domain (rest looked up from reference TRBV19 and TRBJ1-5): DGGITQSPKYLFRKEGQNVTLSCEQNLNHDAMYWYRQDPGQGLRLIYYSQIVNDFQKGDIAEGYSVSREKKESFPLTVTSAQKNPTAFYLCASKAGRSNQPQHFGDGTRLSIL.

The chain links TRBV24-1 to TRBJ1-1; TRBD1 agrees at 8 bases. Losses at the gene ends were 5 bases for V and 1 base for J; bases not matched to a gene: 5. This CDR3 has 15 residues. The V gene's germline CDR1 is KGHDR and CDR2 SFDVKD. CDR3 amino acids: CATSVGTGSNTEAFF. DNA of the CDR3: TGTGCCACCAGTGTCGGGACAGGTTCGAACACTGAAGCTTTCTTT.

The V and J genes are TRBV19 and TRBJ1-5; D may be TRBD1 (6 bases). CDR1 and CDR2 (germline): LNHDA, SQIVND (reference sequence). The CDR3 spans 13 residues. Trimming took off 11 bases at V and 4 bases at J, with 15 bases between the two ends. CDR3 loop: CALSQGGNQPQHF. The CDR3 DNA sequence: TGTGCCCTCTCCCAAGGGGGGAATCAGCCCCAGCATTTT.

The chain has TRBV27 and TRBJ2-1; a weak D match, TRBD1 (6 bases). The CDR3 consists of 16 residues. Germline values: CDR1 MNHEY, CDR2 SMNVEV (reference sequence). Trimming left V 5 bases short and J 6 bases short, with 20 bases between. The CDR3 bases are TGTGCCAGCAGTAAACCCCCTTACAGGGTGGGCAATGAGCAGTTCTTC. This gives the protein CASSKPPYRVGNEQFF.

This clone is a singleton in its sample. CDR3 protein: CASSQDGGSEQYF. CDR3 in DNA: TGTGCCAGCAGCCAAGATGGGGGCTCCGAGCAGTACTTC. V gene TRBV3-1 (or the pseudogene TRBV3-2) combines with J gene TRBJ2-7; tentatively, D is TRBD1 (6 bases). Trimming pared 0 bases from V and 6 bases from J, leaving 9 bases between. The CDR3 runs 13 residues. CDR1 is LGHDT, CDR2 YNNKEL, per germline (reference sequence).

This clone was observed once. The chain uses TRBV6-5 and TRBJ1-2; weak D call: TRBD1 (6 bases). The CDR3 loop spans 13 amino acids. Germline loops: CDR1 MNHEY, CDR2 SVGAGI. V was cut by 7 bases and J by 4 bases, with 13 bases left in between. The CDR3 is CASMRGGGYGYTF. The CDR3 DNA reads TGTGCCAGCATGAGGGGGGGTGGCTATGGCTACACCTTC.

V usage is TRBV3-1 (or the pseudogene TRBV3-2) and J usage is TRBJ1-1, with no clear D. V lost 4 bases and J lost 7, with 7 bases in between. The CDR3 is 11 amino acids. Looked up from germline, CDR1 is LGHDT and CDR2 is YNNKEL (reference sequence). CDR3 DNA: TGTGCCAGCAGCCGTGGAGGTGAAGCTTTCTTT. Protein: CASSRGGEAFF.

The chain links TRBV7-2 to TRBJ2-7; a possible D gene is TRBD2 (7 bases). The length of the CDR3 is 15 residues. Trimming left V 5 bases short and J 7 bases short, with 21 bases between. The germline CDR1 and CDR2 sequences are SGHTA and FQGNSA. Here the CDR3 DNA reads TGTGCCAGCAGCCCCGTGACAGGTCCGGGGGGAGAGCAGTACTTC. Amino acid sequence: CASSPVTGPGGEQYF.

The chain's CDR3 is CASSRLRQGQETQYF. Written as DNA, the CDR3 is TGTGCCAGCTCACGCCTTAGACAGGGACAAGAGACCCAGTACTTC. The chain links TRBV18 to TRBJ2-5; 7 positions match TRBD1. Trimming cost V 4 bases and J 2 bases; bases outside gene matches: 7. This CDR3 has 15 amino acids. Germline lookup yields CDR1 KGHSH and CDR2 LQKENI.

The chain links TRBV7-9 to TRBJ1-1; D gene ambiguous. Trimming cost V 3 bases and J 2 bases, with 10 bases left between them. CDR3 length: 14 amino acids. Per the germline V gene, CDR1 is SEHNR and CDR2 is FQNEAQ (reference sequence). DNA for the CDR3: TGTGCCAGCAGCTTCCGTGGGAAAAACACTGAAGCTTTCTTT. It specifies CASSFRGKNTEAFF.

V and J are TRBV11-3 and TRBJ2-2, with 7 bases lining up with TRBD1. V shed 0 bases, J shed 6 bases, and the junction held 13 bases outside the gene matches. Germline V CDR1 and CDR2: SGHNT, YENEEA. This CDR3 has 18 amino acids. The CDR3 sequence: CASSLDGKGGRYSGELFF. In DNA, the CDR3 is TGTGCCAGCAGCTTAGATGGTAAAGGGGGCAGGTATTCCGGGGAGCTGTTTTTT.

The V call is TRBV7-2, the J call TRBJ1-1; 10 positions match TRBD1. Germline V gene lookup returns CDR1 SGHTA and CDR2 FQGNSA. With V trimmed by 5 bases and J by 12 bases, 9 bases remained unmatched. This CDR3 comprises 13 residues. The CDR3 here is CASSPGGQGRTFF. CDR3 nucleotides: TGTGCCAGCAGCCCTGGGGGACAGGGGAGAACTTTCTTT.

The chain couples TRBV15 to TRBJ2-2; D is uncertain. V was trimmed by 0 bases and J by 1 base, leaving 9 bases between them. This CDR3 is built from 16 residues. Germline lookup yields CDR1 LNHNV and CDR2 YYDKDF (reference sequence). The CDR3, as DNA: TGTGCCACCAGCAGAGAAGTCCCGGGGAACACCGGGGAGCTGTTTTTT. It specifies CATSREVPGNTGELFF.

This chain uses TRBV19 with TRBJ1-5; TRBD1 aligns across 11 bases. Germline assignment: CDR1 LNHDA and CDR2 SQIVND (reference sequence). CDR3 length equals 18 residues. The J segment lost 0 bases and the V segment lost 6 bases, leaving 10 bases of the junction unmatched. Here the CDR3 DNA reads TGTGCCAGTAGCGAGAGGACAGGGGGCGTCTATAGCAATCAGCCCCAGCATTTT. Its translation is CASSERTGGVYSNQPQHF.

This chain joins TRBV11-2 and TRBJ2-4, with TRBD2 matching 9 bases. The V and J ends lost 4 bases and 9 bases, in that order; junction bases with no gene match: 7. Germline V gene lookup returns CDR1 SGHAT and CDR2 FQNNGV. The CDR3 is 14 amino acids. The CDR3 is CASSSGGRGVIQYF. The CDR3 region has the DNA TGTGCCAGCAGCTCGGGCGGGAGGGGGGTCATTCAGTACTTC.

The chain employs TRBV11-2 and TRBJ2-5, with 7 bases that match TRBD2. CDR3 size: 15 residues. Germline loops: CDR1 SGHAT, CDR2 FQNNGV. V was pared by 5 bases and J by 5 bases, with 11 bases of the junction left unmatched. The CDR3 DNA follows: TGTGCCAGCAGCCCCTCGGTGGGGGGGAGGGAGACCCAGTACTTC. Protein product: CASSPSVGGRETQYF.

The chain couples TRBV4-2 to TRBJ1-1, with TRBD1 as a possible D gene (6 bases). CDR3 length: 16 residues. V was pared by 1 base and J by 0 bases, with 12 bases between. Germline V gene data show CDR1 as LGHNA and CDR2 as YNFKEQ. The CDR3 spells CASSQGRAGVNTEAFF. The CDR3 coding sequence is TGTGCCAGCAGCCAAGGGAGGGCAGGGGTGAACACTGAAGCTTTCTTT.

This chain uses TRBV5-1 with TRBJ1-4; tentative D call: TRBD1 (5 bases). Germline CDR1 reads SGHRS; CDR2 reads YFSETQ. Trimming stripped 4 bases from V and 1 base from J, with 11 bases between. The CDR3 runs to 15 residues. CDR3 nucleotide sequence: TGCGCCAGCAGCATGGGGCGGGTAACTAATGAAAAACTGTTTTTT. This gives the protein CASSMGRVTNEKLFF.

The rearrangement uses TRBV29-1 and TRBJ1-2, with D unclear. The germline gives CDR1 SQVTM, CDR2 ANQGSEA. CDR3 length: 11 residues. V lost 7 bases and J 4 bases, leaving 10 bases between the germline ends. The CDR3 region is CSAIGSYGYTF. The CDR3 DNA reads TGCAGCGCCATCGGGAGCTATGGCTACACCTTC.

This chain links TRBV18 with TRBJ1-4; the D is unclear. This CDR3 contains 16 residues. The germline gives CDR1 KGHSH, CDR2 LQKENI. Trimming stripped 0 bases from V and 5 bases from J, with 13 bases between. The CDR3 nucleotides are TGTGCCAGCTCACCACCGCGGGCGATTCCCAATGAAAAACTGTTTTTT. Its protein is CASSPPRAIPNEKLFF.

The table lists this clone with a few counts. V usage is TRBV19 and J usage is TRBJ1-4; D is ambiguous. Trimming took off 5 bases at V and 0 bases at J, with 10 bases between the two ends. The CDR3 is 15 residues long. Germline assignment: CDR1 LNHDA and CDR2 SQIVND (reference sequence). The CDR3 is CASSPWASTNEKLFF. In nucleotides, the CDR3 is TGTGCCAGTAGTCCCTGGGCGTCAACTAATGAAAAACTGTTTTTT.

The chain uses TRBV14 and TRBJ2-7; 9 positions agree with TRBD1. CDR3 length: 16 residues. Germline CDR1 SGHDN, CDR2 FVKESK. V gave up 0 bases and J gave up 0 bases; unmatched junction bases: 3. The CDR3 sequence: CASSQEGDRDSYEQYV. CDR3 DNA: TGTGCCAGCAGCCAAGAGGGGGACAGGGACTCCTACGAGCAGTACGTC.